The 27 T cell receptor beta chains presented below share a single source sample, sequenced in a study of T cells expressing NK-cell markers. TCRdb re-called the 5' RACE reads and catalogs CDR3 proteins one per entry, DNA excluded. The record lists about 190,000 distinct CDR3 sequences, of which the ten most abundant hold 20% to 25%. The sample taken for sequencing was blood T cells: a sorted CD56 or NKG2C T cell subset, CD4+ or CD8+ T cells, or bulk PBMC T cells (not recorded which). The origin of the receptors is a man aged 18-70 years in good health.

The V call is TRBV6-2 or TRBV6-3, the J call TRBJ2-7. Germline assignment: CDR1 MNHEY and CDR2 SVGEGT. The CDR3 consists of 12 residues. CDR3 protein: CASSGNVYEQYF.

V gene TRBV29-1 combines with J gene TRBJ2-7; TCRdb picks TRBD1, but there is no DNA to check that call. CDR3 length: 13 amino acids. CDR1 is SQVTM, CDR2 ANQGSEA, per germline. The CDR3 reads CSVVSPDRYEQYF.

This rearrangement joins TRBV12-3 or TRBV12-4 to TRBJ1-5. The CDR3 runs 15 residues. The CDR3: CASRPDGSSNQPQHF.

The chain uses TRBV28 and TRBJ2-1. Germline loops: CDR1 MDHEN, CDR2 SYDVKM. This CDR3 region has 13 residues. CDR3 sequence: CASTTSTYNEQFF.

CDR3 amino acids: CASSFSGEANYGYTF. This chain uses TRBV12-3 or TRBV12-4 with TRBJ1-2; the TCRdb D gene call, TRBD1, has no DNA to confirm it. This CDR3 has 15 residues.

The chain joins TRBV7-9 to TRBJ2-7; no DNA is available, so the TRBD1 call from TCRdb remains unchecked. Germline CDR1 and CDR2: SEHNR and FQNEAQ (reference sequence). The CDR3 contains 14 residues. The CDR3: CASSLGVSREEQYF.

The rearrangement joins TRBV27 to TRBJ1-4. The germline V gene encodes CDR1 MNHEY and CDR2 SMNVEV (reference sequence). The CDR3 runs 14 residues. The CDR3 region is CASSLQAKNEKLFF.

The chain recombines TRBV5-1 with TRBJ2-1; as DNA is missing, the TRBD1 call by TCRdb cannot be tested. Germline V gene data show CDR1 as SGHRS and CDR2 as YFSETQ. This CDR3 has 15 residues. The CDR3 is CASRDSLGLYNEQFF. The full variable domain, its missing parts supplied by reference TRBV5-1 and TRBJ2-1, is KAGVTQTPRYLIKTRGQQVTLSCSPISGHRSVSWYQQTPGQGLQFLFEYFSETQRNKGNFPGRFSGRQFSNSRSEMNVSTLELGDSALYLCASRDSLGLYNEQFFGPGTRLTVL.

The chain carries TRBV10-2 and TRBJ2-7; the D call of TRBD2 rests on TCRdb alone, since no DNA is present to check it. Per germline, CDR1 WSHSY and CDR2 SAAADI. The CDR3 extends over 15 amino acids. This CDR3 reads CASSDLGLGVSEQYF.

The V gene is TRBV19, the J gene TRBJ2-2; TCRdb designates TRBD1, a call that cannot be tested without DNA. Germline CDR1 is LNHDA and CDR2 is SQIVND (reference sequence). CDR3 length: 16 amino acids. This CDR3 is CATYSKDRGRPGELFF. The variable domain in full, completed from reference TRBV19 and TRBJ2-2, reads DGGITQSPKYLFRKEGQNVTLSCEQNLNHDAMYWYRQDPGQGLRLIYYSQIVNDFQKGDIAEGYSVSREKKESFPLTVTSAQKNPTAFYLCATYSKDRGRPGELFFGEGSRLTVL.

This rearrangement joins TRBV12-3 or TRBV12-4 to TRBJ2-7; TCRdb's D call of TRBD1 is untestable without DNA. This CDR3 contains 15 residues. The CDR3 protein is CASRSGTGVFGEQYF.

This chain connects TRBV7-6 to TRBJ2-2. Looked up from germline, CDR1 is SGHVS and CDR2 is FNYEAQ. The CDR3 covers 12 residues. The CDR3 is CASSLEDGELFF. The full variable domain, its missing parts supplied by reference TRBV7-6 and TRBJ2-2, is GAGVSQSPRYKVTKRGQDVALRCDPISGHVSLYWYRQALGQGPEFLTYFNYEAQQDKSGLPNDRFSAERPEGSISTLTIQRTEQRDSAMYRCASSLEDGELFFGEGSRLTVL.

CDR3 amino acids: CASSLDEAGGQTDTQYF. The chain links TRBV11-1 to TRBJ2-3; TCRdb reports TRBD2, a call that lacks DNA to check it against. The CDR3 extends over 17 amino acids. CDR1 and CDR2 (germline): SGHAT, FQDESV (reference sequence).

The V and J genes are TRBV13 and TRBJ2-5; without DNA, the TCRdb call of TRBD2 cannot be checked. CDR3 length: 16 amino acids. Per germline, CDR1 PRHDT and CDR2 FYEKMQ (reference sequence). This CDR3 is CASSSRLAGSGETQYF. Supplemented by reference TRBV13 and TRBJ2-5, the full variable domain reads AAGVIQSPRHLIKEKRETATLKCYPIPRHDTVYWYQQGPGQDPQFLISFYEKMQSDKGSIPDRFSAQQFSDYHSELNMSSLELGDSALYFCASSSRLAGSGETQYFGPGTRLLVL.

This sequence joins TRBV7-6 and TRBJ2-1; there is no DNA to check the TCRdb D call of TRBD1. Germline CDR1 is SGHVS and CDR2 is FNYEAQ. CDR3 length: 18 amino acids. This chain's CDR3 is CASSPSFGGQTGVNEQFF.

The chain has TRBV11-2 and TRBJ2-1. The length of the CDR3 is 18 residues. Germline V gene data show CDR1 as SGHAT and CDR2 as FQNNGV. This chain's CDR3 is CASSLVQPWGYSYNEQFF.

This chain's CDR3 is CASSTTTLAGGLNEQFF. The chain couples TRBV2 to TRBJ2-1; TCRdb's D call of TRBD2 is untestable without DNA. The CDR3 consists of 17 residues. CDR1 and CDR2 from the germline V gene are SNHLY and FYNNEI.

This chain links TRBV20-1 with TRBJ2-2; TCRdb designates TRBD2, a call that cannot be tested without DNA. CDR1 and CDR2 from the germline V gene are DFQATT and SNEGSKA (reference sequence). The length of the CDR3 is 15 residues. The CDR3 region is CSAYTSGGLSGELFF.

The gene calls are TRBV6-1 and TRBJ2-3; with no DNA, the TCRdb D assignment of TRBD2 cannot be verified. Germline V CDR1 and CDR2: MNHNS, SASEGT. The CDR3 runs 16 residues. The CDR3 loop reads CASSGVAGAGTDTQYF.

The chain has TRBV12-3 or TRBV12-4 and TRBJ2-5; TCRdb names TRBD1, which stays unverified in the absence of DNA. The CDR3 extends over 15 amino acids. This CDR3 is CASSLIRGDQETQYF.

The chain links TRBV10-3 to TRBJ1-5; TCRdb returns TRBD1, unconfirmable since there is no DNA. There are 16 residues in the CDR3. The germline V gene encodes CDR1 ENHRY and CDR2 SYGVKD. CDR3 in amino acids: CAISESWDRVNQPQHF.

The chain uses TRBV12-3 or TRBV12-4 and TRBJ2-1; TCRdb's assignment of TRBD1 cannot be checked, as there is no DNA. The CDR3 has 13 residues. CDR3: CASSLLVGGEQFF.

The chain is built from TRBV2 and TRBJ2-7; TCRdb reports TRBD2, a call that lacks DNA to check it against. Germline-derived CDR1 and CDR2 are SNHLY and FYNNEI. The CDR3 loop spans 16 amino acids. The CDR3: CASSTPGLANTYEQYF.

The chain joins TRBV4-2 to TRBJ2-7. This CDR3 contains 14 residues. Per the germline V gene, CDR1 is LGHNA and CDR2 is YNFKEQ. The CDR3 loop reads CASSGWLGTYEQYF.

The CDR3 sequence: CASSLEGGGPPGELFF. The gene calls are TRBV5-6 and TRBJ2-2; there is no DNA to check the TCRdb D call of TRBD1. From germline, CDR1 is SGHDT and CDR2 YYEEEE. This CDR3 spans 16 amino acids.

The J gene is TRBJ2-2, the V gene TRBV7-8; TCRdb proposes TRBD2, but this gene call is untestable without DNA. This CDR3 region has 17 residues. Per the germline V gene, CDR1 is SGHVS and CDR2 is FQNEAQ. CDR3 sequence reads: CASSSELAGANTGELFF.

The CDR3 sequence is CASSLGGDGYTF. The chain uses TRBV12-3 or TRBV12-4 and TRBJ1-2; TCRdb names TRBD1, which stays unverified in the absence of DNA. This CDR3 has 12 amino acids.